This T cell receptor (beta chain) comes out of a study of blood T cells in healthy people across ages (dated by TCRdb to between 2015 and 2016). As for the study more broadly: Template switching captured roughly one uniquely barcoded TCR beta cDNA molecule per two T cells in model experiments. Donors of different ages were randomly distributed across sequencing lanes to avoid experimental bias. Four age groups were formed from the donors: young (average approximately 15 years), middle-aged (more than 35), aged (about 62) and long-lived (around 80). Using deep sequencing normalized with unique cDNA molecular identifiers, the study measured how TCR beta repertoire diversity changes with age. For two donors (one aged 18 to 30 and one aged 80 or older), the study analyzed two additional independent replicas of 1 million unique cDNA reads from the same blood draw.

The germline V gene supplies CDR1 MNHNS and CDR2 SASEGT. From the cysteine up to the phenylalanine, the CDR3 has a length of 13 residues. Just the 39-base CDR3 DNA is kept, in frame starting at base 1. V is pruned by 6 bases and J by 4 bases, leaving 5 bases of the junction without a gene match. The full study reports these points: Estimates of total diversity based on one million sequenced T cells were regarded as lower bounds and as underestimates. The long-lived group showed more naive CD4+ T cells, fewer expanded clones and increased TCR diversity than the aged group, suggesting age selection. A strong correlation was found between observed TCR beta diversity and the percentage of naive T cells measured by flow cytometry. Because profiling used bulk unsorted PBMCs, naive and antigen-experienced compartments could not be compared conclusively. Because the CMV infection status of the donors was unknown, age-related changes in expanded clonotypes may potentially have been confounded. As age increased, observed TCR beta diversity per million T cells dropped in a roughly linear way, and a significant reduction was already evident by age 40.

Systemically healthy Caucasian individuals from Russia, over 30 in total and aged about 6 to 100 years, were included as donors. Each donor gave roughly 11 milliliters of peripheral blood, drawn into EDTA-treated Vacutainer tubes. Ficoll-Paque density-gradient centrifugation was used to isolate PBMCs, with at least 7 million obtained per sample. Trizol reagent was used to extract total RNA from PBMCs, with at least 6 micrograms per sample. Naive CD45RAhigh/CD27high T cell percentages were measured by flow cytometry on a PBMC aliquot from every donor. Note on this clonotype: Which antigen it targets is not known. No clone much larger than this one lies a single base away; base qualities are absent.

The library relied on 5' RACE. TCRdb records Illumina HiSeq 2500 as the sequencer. The second PCR ran for roughly 7 to 11 cycles and used a J-beta primer mix along with a sample-barcoded 5' primer. A unique molecular identifier was introduced onto each TCR beta cDNA molecule by a template-switch 5' adaptor carrying 12 random nucleotides. Each sample yielded at least 3 million CDR3-containing paired-end reads. First-strand cDNA synthesis was performed from all RNA using the Mint cDNA synthesis kit, with priming by a TRBC-specific oligonucleotide. All cDNA was treated with uracil-DNA glycosylase and then went through a first 18-cycle PCR with the universal primers M1SS and BC2_uni_R. The original pipeline was this. Normalization of each sample was performed by random selection of 1 million high-quality reads, each carrying a distinct molecular identifier. Reads sharing molecular identifiers were discarded rather than binned into consensus sequences. MiTCR, with a Q25 quality threshold and the strictest error-elimination algorithm, was used for CDR3 identification, clonotype clustering and error correction. A nonparametric unseen species model with Euler transformation was used to estimate a lower bound on total TCR beta diversity. The public reads were reprocessed in TCRdb via fastp at Q25 and MiXCR, keeping in-frame beta chains. Rows with a matching CDR3 protein are joined into one entry that keeps the most common DNA and genes. TCRdb, rather than the study authors, made the V and J calls. The sample table lists roughly 800,000 distinct CDR3 sequences, roughly 60% of them with a count of one. The ten largest clonotypes hold 20% to 25% of the sample.

Source material: blood. This receptor was obtained from a man younger than 45 in good health. The rearranged segments are TRBV6-1 and TRBJ1-2; the central 7 bases match TRBD1. The sequenced DNA is TGTGCCAGCAGAGGAGGACAGGTCTATGGCTACACCTTC. The resulting protein is CASRGGQVYGYTF.